The clone carrying this T cell receptor beta chain was seen a few times. Unique molecular identifiers were incorporated into the prepared TCRbeta library. TCRdb redid the calling of the PCR reads with MiXCR, one entry per CDR3 protein. The repertoire includes more than 250,000 distinct CDR3 sequences, more than 9% of them detected once, and around 10% sits in the top ten. The CDR3 sequence is 17 residues long. V trimming: 5 bases; J trimming: 0 bases; junction bases outside the gene matches: 9. Germline loops: CDR1 SSHAT, CDR2 FNYEAQ (reference sequence). The sample is drawn from a study of T-cell reconstitution after alpha-beta-depleted transplantation in children.

This chain uses TRBV7-7 with TRBJ2-1; 8 bases are a match to TRBD1. Sequenced here: PBMCs from the stem cell graft donor, sampled from the stem cell graft. This clonotype was sampled from a human donor who donated a stem cell graft to a child with SCID. The CDR3 coding sequence is TGTGCCAGCAGCCTAGGACAGGGTTTAGTCTCCTACAATGAGCAGTTCTTC. Translated, it gives CASSLGQGLVSYNEQFF. Full variable domain (outside the CDR3, taken from reference TRBV7-7 and TRBJ2-1): GAGVSQSPRYKVTKRGQDVTLRCDPISSHATLYWYQQALGQGPEFLTYFNYEAQPDKSGLPSDRFSAERPEGSISTLTIQRTEQRDSAMYRCASSLGQGLVSYNEQFFGPGTRLTVL.